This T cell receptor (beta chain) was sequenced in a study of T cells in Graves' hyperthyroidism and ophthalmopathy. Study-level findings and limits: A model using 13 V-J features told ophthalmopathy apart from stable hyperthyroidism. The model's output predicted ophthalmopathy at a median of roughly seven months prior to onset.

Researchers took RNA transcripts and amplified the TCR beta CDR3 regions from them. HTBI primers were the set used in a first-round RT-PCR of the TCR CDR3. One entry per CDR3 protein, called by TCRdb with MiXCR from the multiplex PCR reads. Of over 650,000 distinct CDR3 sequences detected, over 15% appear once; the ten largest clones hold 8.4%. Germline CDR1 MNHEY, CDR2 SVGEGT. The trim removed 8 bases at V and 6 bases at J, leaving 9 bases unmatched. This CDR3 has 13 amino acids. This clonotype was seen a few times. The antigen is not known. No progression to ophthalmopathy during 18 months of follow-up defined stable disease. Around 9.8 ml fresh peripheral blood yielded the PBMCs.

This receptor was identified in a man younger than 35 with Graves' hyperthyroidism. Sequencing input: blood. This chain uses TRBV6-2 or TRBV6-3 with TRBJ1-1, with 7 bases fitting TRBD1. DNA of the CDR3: TGTGCCAGCCGTTTACAGGGGATGGCTGAAGCTTTCTTT. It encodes CASRLQGMAEAFF.